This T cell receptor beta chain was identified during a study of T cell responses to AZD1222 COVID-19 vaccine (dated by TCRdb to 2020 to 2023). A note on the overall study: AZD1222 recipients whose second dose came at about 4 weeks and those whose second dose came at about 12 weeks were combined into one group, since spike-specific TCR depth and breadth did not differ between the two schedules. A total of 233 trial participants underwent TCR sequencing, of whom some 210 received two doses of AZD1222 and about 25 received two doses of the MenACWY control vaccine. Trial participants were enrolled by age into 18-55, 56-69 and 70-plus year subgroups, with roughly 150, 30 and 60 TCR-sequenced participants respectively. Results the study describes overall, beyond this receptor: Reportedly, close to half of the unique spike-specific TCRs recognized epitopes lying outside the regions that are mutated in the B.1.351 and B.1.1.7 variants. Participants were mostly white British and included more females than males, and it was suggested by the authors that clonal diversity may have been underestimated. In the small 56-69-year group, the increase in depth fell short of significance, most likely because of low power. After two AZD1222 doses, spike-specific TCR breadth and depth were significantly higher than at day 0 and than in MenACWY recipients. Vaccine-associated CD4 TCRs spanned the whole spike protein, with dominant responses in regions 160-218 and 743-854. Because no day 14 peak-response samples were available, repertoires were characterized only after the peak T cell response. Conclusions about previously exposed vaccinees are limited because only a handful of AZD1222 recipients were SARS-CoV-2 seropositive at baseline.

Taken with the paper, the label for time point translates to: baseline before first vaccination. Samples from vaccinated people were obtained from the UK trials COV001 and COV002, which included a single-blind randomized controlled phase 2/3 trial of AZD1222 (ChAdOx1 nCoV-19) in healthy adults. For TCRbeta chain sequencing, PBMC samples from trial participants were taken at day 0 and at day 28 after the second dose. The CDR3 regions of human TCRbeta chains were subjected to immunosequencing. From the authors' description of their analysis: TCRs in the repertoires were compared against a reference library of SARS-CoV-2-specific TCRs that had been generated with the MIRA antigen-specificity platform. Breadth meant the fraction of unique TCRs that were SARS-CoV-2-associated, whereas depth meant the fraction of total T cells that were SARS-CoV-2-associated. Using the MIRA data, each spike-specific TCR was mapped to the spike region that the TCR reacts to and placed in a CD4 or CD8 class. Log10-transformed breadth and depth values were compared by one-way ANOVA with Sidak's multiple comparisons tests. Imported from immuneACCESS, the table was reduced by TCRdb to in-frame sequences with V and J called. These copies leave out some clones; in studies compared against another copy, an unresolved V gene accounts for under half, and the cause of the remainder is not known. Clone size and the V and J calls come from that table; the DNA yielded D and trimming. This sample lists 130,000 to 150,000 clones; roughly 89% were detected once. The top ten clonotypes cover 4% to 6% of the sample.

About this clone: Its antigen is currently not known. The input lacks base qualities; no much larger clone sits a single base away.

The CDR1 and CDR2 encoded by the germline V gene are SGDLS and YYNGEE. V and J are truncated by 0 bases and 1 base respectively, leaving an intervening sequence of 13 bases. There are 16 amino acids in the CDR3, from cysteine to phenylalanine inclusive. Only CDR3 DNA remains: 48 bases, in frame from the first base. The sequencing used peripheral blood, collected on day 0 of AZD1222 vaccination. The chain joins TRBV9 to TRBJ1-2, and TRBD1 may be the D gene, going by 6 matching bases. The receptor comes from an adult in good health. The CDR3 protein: CASSVAGTPYNYGYTF. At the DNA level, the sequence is TGTGCCAGCAGCGTAGCCGGGACACCTTATAACTATGGCTACACCTTC. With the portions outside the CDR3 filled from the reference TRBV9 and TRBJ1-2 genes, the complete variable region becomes DSGVTQTPKHLITATGQRVTLRCSPRSGDLSVYWYQQSLDQGLQFLIQYYNGEERAKGNILERFSAQQFPDLHSELNLSSLELGDSALYFCASSVAGTPYNYGYTFGSGTRLTVV.